This is a list of T cell receptor beta chains from one sample in a study of control samples from healthy donors and cancer patients. Sequencing used immunoSEQ multiplex PCR; TCRdb keeps in-frame clones, though not all of them. The sample holds fewer than 80,000 clones; around 91% are singletons and the top ten take 5.5% to 7%. The sample consisted of PBMCs. These receptors came from a man in his fifties or sixties with colorectal cancer. Both conserved end residues are part of each CDR3. The D gene is left open where the match is weak. Clone size is given for some rows only: seen once, a few or many times, or a class if the clone is expanded.

CDR3aa: CASSFGADRSSSYEQYF
CDR3nt: TGTGCCAGCAGTTTCGGGGCGGACAGAAGCTCCTCCTACGAGCAGTACTTC
abundance: once
j_gene: TRBJ2-7
v_gene: TRBV28
d_gene: .

CDR3aa: CASLGGRVEAFF
CDR3nt: TGCGCCAGCTTGGGAGGGCGGGTTGAAGCTTTCTTT
abundance: .
j_gene: TRBJ1-1
v_gene: TRBV10-2
d_gene: .

CDR3aa: CASSLGGNEQYF
CDR3nt: TGTGCCAGCAGTTTAGGAGGGAACGAGCAGTACTTC
abundance: .
j_gene: TRBJ2-7
v_gene: TRBV12-3/TRBV12-4
d_gene: .

CDR3aa: CASSPRIQRNTEAFF
CDR3nt: TGTGCCAGCTCACCTAGGATCCAGAGGAACACTGAAGCTTTCTTT
abundance: .
j_gene: TRBJ1-1
v_gene: TRBV18
d_gene: .

CDR3aa: CASSLGLRGAQETQYF
CDR3nt: TGTGCCAGCAGCTTAGGACTGCGGGGTGCTCAAGAGACCCAGTACTTC
abundance: .
j_gene: TRBJ2-5
v_gene: TRBV13
d_gene: .

CDR3aa: CASSQGGANTGELFF
CDR3nt: TGCGCCAGCAGCCAAGGCGGGGCGAACACCGGGGAGCTGTTTTTT
abundance: .
j_gene: TRBJ2-2
v_gene: TRBV4-3
d_gene: .

CDR3aa: CANRSSRYEQYF
CDR3nt: TGTGCCAATCGAAGCTCGCGCTACGAGCAGTACTTC
abundance: few
j_gene: TRBJ2-7
v_gene: TRBV9
d_gene: .

CDR3aa: CASSFSGKNTIYF
CDR3nt: TGTGCCAGCAGCTTTTCAGGGAAAAACACCATATATTTT
abundance: .
j_gene: TRBJ1-3
v_gene: TRBV7-2
d_gene: .

CDR3aa: CASSQLSYGYTF
CDR3nt: TGTGCCAGCAGCCAACTGTCCTATGGCTACACCTTC
abundance: .
j_gene: TRBJ1-2
v_gene: TRBV11-2
d_gene: .

CDR3aa: CASSGRGQGVYTEAFF
CDR3nt: TGCGCCAGCTCCGGACGTGGGCAGGGTGTGTACACTGAAGCTTTCTTT
abundance: .
j_gene: TRBJ1-1
v_gene: TRBV10-2
d_gene: .

CDR3aa: CASSQGTGEADTQYF
CDR3nt: TGTGCCAGCAGCCAAGGGACAGGGGAGGCAGATACGCAGTATTTT
abundance: .
j_gene: TRBJ2-3
v_gene: TRBV14
d_gene: TRBD1

CDR3aa: CASSAGALELYEQYF
CDR3nt: TGTGCCAGTAGCGCCGGGGCTTTGGAGCTATACGAGCAGTACTTC
abundance: .
j_gene: TRBJ2-7
v_gene: TRBV19
d_gene: .

CDR3aa: CASSWRGQISNQPQHF
CDR3nt: TGTGCCAGCAGTTGGAGGGGTCAGATTAGCAATCAGCCCCAGCATTTT
abundance: once
j_gene: TRBJ1-5
v_gene: TRBV28
d_gene: .

CDR3aa: CASSPPPGTYGYTF
CDR3nt: TGTGCCAGCAGTCCCCCCCCGGGGACCTATGGCTACACCTTC
abundance: .
j_gene: TRBJ1-2
v_gene: TRBV2
d_gene: .

CDR3aa: CASSVIGGHNEQFF
CDR3nt: TGTGCCAGCAGTGTGATCGGGGGCCACAATGAGCAGTTCTTC
abundance: once
j_gene: TRBJ2-1
v_gene: TRBV6-4
d_gene: .

CDR3aa: CASSWHPPGGTQYF
CDR3nt: TGCGCCAGCAGCTGGCACCCCCCGGGGGGGACCCAGTACTTC
abundance: .
j_gene: TRBJ2-5
v_gene: TRBV5-1
d_gene: TRBD2